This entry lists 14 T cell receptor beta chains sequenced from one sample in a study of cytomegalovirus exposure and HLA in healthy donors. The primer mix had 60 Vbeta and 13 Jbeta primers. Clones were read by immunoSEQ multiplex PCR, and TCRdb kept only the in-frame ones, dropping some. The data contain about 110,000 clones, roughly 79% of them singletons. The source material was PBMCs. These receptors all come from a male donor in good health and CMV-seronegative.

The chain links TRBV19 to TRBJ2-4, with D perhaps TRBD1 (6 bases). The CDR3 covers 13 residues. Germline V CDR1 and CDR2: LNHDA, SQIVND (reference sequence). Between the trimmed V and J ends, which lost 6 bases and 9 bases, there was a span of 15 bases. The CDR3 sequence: CASRLGTLGIQYF. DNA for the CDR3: TGTGCCAGTAGACTTGGGACATTGGGCATTCAGTACTTC. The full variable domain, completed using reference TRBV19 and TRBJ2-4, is DGGITQSPKYLFRKEGQNVTLSCEQNLNHDAMYWYRQDPGQGLRLIYYSQIVNDFQKGDIAEGYSVSREKKESFPLTVTSAQKNPTAFYLCASRLGTLGIQYFGAGTRLSVL.

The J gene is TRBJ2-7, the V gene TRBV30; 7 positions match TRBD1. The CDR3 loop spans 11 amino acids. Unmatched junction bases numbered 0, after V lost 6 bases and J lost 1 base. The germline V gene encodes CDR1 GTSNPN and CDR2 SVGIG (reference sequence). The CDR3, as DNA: TGTGCCTGCAGGGGGTCCTACGAGCAGTACTTC. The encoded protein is CACRGSYEQYF.

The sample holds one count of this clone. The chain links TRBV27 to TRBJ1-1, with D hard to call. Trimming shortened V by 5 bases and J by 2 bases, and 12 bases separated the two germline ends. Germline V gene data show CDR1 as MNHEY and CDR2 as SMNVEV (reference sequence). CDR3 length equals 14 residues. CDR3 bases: TGTGCCAGCAGTCCCCTGACGGGTAACACTGAAGCTTTCTTT. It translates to CASSPLTGNTEAFF.

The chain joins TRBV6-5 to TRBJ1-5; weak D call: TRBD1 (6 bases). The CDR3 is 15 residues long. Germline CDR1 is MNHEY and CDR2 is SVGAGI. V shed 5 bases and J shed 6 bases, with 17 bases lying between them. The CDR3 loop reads CASSKSTGFAQPQHF. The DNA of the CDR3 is TGTGCCAGCAGTAAGTCTACAGGGTTCGCTCAGCCCCAGCATTTT.

The CDR3 coding sequence is TGTGCCAGCACGCAGGGGGCGAACACCGGGGAGCTGTTTTTT. Protein product: CASTQGANTGELFF. The rearrangement joins TRBV2 to TRBJ2-2, with 7 bases matching TRBD1. V lost 7 bases and J lost 0; bases outside the gene matches: 2. The CDR3 covers 14 residues. The germline V gene has CDR1 SNHLY and CDR2 FYNNEI.

The CDR3 DNA reads as TGTGCCAGCAGCTTAGAGGGGGGGAACACTGAAGCTTTCTTT. It is translated as CASSLEGGNTEAFF. V and J are TRBV11-2 and TRBJ1-1; D perhaps matches TRBD1 (5 bases). The CDR3 contains 14 residues. Trimming removed 0 bases from V and 1 base from J, with 6 bases in between. Germline V gene sequence: CDR1 SGHAT, CDR2 FQNNGV.

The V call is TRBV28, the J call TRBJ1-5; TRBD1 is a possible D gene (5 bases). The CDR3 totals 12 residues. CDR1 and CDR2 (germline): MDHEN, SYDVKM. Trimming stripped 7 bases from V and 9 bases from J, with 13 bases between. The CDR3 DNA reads TGTGCCAGCACCTCCCCAAGGGGGCCCCAGCATTTT. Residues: CASTSPRGPQHF. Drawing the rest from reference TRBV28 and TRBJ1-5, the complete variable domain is DVKVTQSSRYLVKRTGEKVFLECVQDMDHENMFWYRQDPGLGLRLIYFSYDVKMKEKGDIPEGYSVSREKKERFSLILESASTNQTSMYLCASTSPRGPQHFGDGTRLSIL.

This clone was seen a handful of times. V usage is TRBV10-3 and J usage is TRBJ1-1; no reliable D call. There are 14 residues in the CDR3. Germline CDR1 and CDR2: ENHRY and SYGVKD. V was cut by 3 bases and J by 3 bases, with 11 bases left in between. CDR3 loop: CAISDLGRDTEAFF. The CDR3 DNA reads TGTGCCATCAGTGACCTTGGGAGGGACACTGAAGCTTTCTTT.

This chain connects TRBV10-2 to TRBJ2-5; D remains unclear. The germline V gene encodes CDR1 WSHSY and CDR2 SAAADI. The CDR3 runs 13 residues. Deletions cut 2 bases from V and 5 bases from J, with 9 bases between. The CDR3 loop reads CASSEVSTETQYF. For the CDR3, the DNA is TGCGCCAGCAGTGAGGTGTCTACGGAGACCCAGTACTTC.

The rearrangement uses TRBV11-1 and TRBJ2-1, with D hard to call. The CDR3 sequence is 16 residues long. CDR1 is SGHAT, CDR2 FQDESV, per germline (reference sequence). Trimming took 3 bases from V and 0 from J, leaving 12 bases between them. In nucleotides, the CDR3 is TGTGCCAGCAGCTTCGAGGCCTTGAGCTCCTACAATGAGCAGTTCTTC. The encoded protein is CASSFEALSSYNEQFF.

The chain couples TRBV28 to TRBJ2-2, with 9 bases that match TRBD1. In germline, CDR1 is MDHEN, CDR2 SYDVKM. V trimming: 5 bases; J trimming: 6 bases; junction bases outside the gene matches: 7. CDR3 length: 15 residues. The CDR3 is CASSLPGQGSGELFF. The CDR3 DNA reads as TGTGCCAGCAGTCTGCCGGGACAGGGTTCCGGGGAGCTGTTTTTT.

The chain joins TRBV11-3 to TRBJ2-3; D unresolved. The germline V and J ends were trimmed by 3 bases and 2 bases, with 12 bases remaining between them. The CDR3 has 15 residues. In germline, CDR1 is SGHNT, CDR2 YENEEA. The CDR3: CASSFEYPDTDTQYF. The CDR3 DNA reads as TGTGCCAGCAGCTTTGAGTATCCCGACACAGATACGCAGTATTTT. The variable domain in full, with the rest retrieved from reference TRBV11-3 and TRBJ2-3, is EAGVVQSPRYKIIEKKQPVAFWCNPISGHNTLYWYLQNLGQGPELLIRYENEEAVDDSQLPKDRFSAERLKGVDSTLKIQPAELGDSAVYLCASSFEYPDTDTQYFGPGTRLTVL.

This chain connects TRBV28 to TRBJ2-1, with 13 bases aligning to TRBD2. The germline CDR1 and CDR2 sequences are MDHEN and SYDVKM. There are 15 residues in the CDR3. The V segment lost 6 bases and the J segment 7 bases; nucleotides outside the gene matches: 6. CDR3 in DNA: TGTGCCAGCAGGCTGACTAGCGGGAGGTCGAATGAGCAGTTCTTC. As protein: CASRLTSGRSNEQFF.

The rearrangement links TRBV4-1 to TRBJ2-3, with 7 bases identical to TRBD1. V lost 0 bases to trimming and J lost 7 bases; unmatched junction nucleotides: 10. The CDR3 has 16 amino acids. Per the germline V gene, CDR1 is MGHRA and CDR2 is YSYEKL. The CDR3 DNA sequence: TGCGCCAGCAGCCAAGACGCCGCTCGACAGGGTCATACGCAGTATTTT. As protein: CASSQDAARQGHTQYF.